The 29 T cell receptor beta chains in this list originate from one sample, sequenced in a study of monozygotic twins with inflammatory bowel disease. For each CDR3 protein, TCRdb gives one entry from its re-call of the 5' RACE reads, without DNA. The sample's table shows 150,000 to 200,000 distinct CDR3 sequences. Material for sequencing was blood. All receptors come from a human donor with ulcerative colitis or Crohn's disease, or a healthy co-twin of an affected twin (not recorded which).

The rearrangement uses TRBV7-2 and TRBJ1-6; TCRdb's D gene call, TRBD1, goes unchecked for lack of DNA. Germline loops: CDR1 SGHTA, CDR2 FQGNSA. The CDR3 loop spans 15 amino acids. CDR3: CASSLRAGSNSPLHF. The full variable domain, in which reference TRBV7-2 and TRBJ1-6 provide the parts outside the CDR3, is GAGVSQSPSNKVTEKGKDVELRCDPISGHTALYWYRQSLGQGLEFLIYFQGNSAPDKSGLPSDRFSAERTGGSVSTLTIQRTQQEDSAVYLCASSLRAGSNSPLHFGNGTRLTVT.

The genes are TRBV5-1 and TRBJ1-6; TCRdb gives TRBD1 as the D gene, but with no DNA this cannot be confirmed. The CDR3 consists of 16 residues. CDR1 and CDR2 from the germline V gene are SGHRS and YFSETQ. CDR3 residues: CASSWSLRQGNSPLHF.

The chain carries TRBV20-1 and TRBJ2-7; TCRdb outputs TRBD1, but without DNA this stays unchecked. From germline, CDR1 is DFQATT and CDR2 SNEGSKA (reference sequence). This CDR3 has 13 residues. The CDR3 reads CSAQGQSSYEQYF.

This chain joins TRBV29-1 and TRBJ2-5; TCRdb indicates TRBD2, and absent DNA this call remains unverified. The CDR3 runs to 14 residues. CDR1 is SQVTM, CDR2 ANQGSEA, per germline. The chain's CDR3 is CSATRAGRQETQYF.

This chain links TRBV20-1 with TRBJ2-1; TCRdb indicates TRBD2, and absent DNA this call remains unverified. This CDR3 has 13 amino acids. The germline V gene has CDR1 DFQATT and CDR2 SNEGSKA (reference sequence). The CDR3 sequence is CSAKGTSIHEQFF.

The chain combines TRBV7-9 with TRBJ2-7. The CDR3 runs 15 residues. From germline, CDR1 is SEHNR and CDR2 FQNEAQ (reference sequence). This chain's CDR3 is CASSHQEAPLYEQYF.

The chain links TRBV20-1 to TRBJ2-3; TCRdb selects TRBD2, and the lack of DNA leaves this call unchecked. The germline gives CDR1 DFQATT, CDR2 SNEGSKA (reference sequence). The CDR3 contains 14 residues. CDR3 residues: CSASETSETDTQYF.

The chain is built from TRBV27 and TRBJ2-7; TCRdb's D call of TRBD2 is untestable without DNA. The V gene's germline CDR1 is MNHEY and CDR2 SMNVEV (reference sequence). The CDR3 length is 20 residues. The CDR3 here is CASSLSSVGGVGIGTYEQYF.

The chain uses TRBV29-1 and TRBJ2-5; as DNA is missing, the TRBD2 call by TCRdb cannot be tested. The CDR3 extends over 19 amino acids. CDR1 SQVTM and CDR2 ANQGSEA come from the germline V gene. The CDR3 is CSVEDPWTSGRGRQETQYF. The full variable domain, completed using reference TRBV29-1 and TRBJ2-5, is SAVISQKPSRDICQRGTSLTIQCQVDSQVTMMFWYRQQPGQSLTLIATANQGSEATYESGFVIDKFPISRPNLTFSTLTVSNMSPEDSSIYLCSVEDPWTSGRGRQETQYFGPGTRLLVL.

The chain links TRBV2 to TRBJ1-1; checking the TCRdb D call of TRBD1 is not possible without DNA. This CDR3 has 15 amino acids. Germline V lookup: CDR1 SNHLY, CDR2 FYNNEI. CDR3: CASSLGQPMNTEAFF.

The chain has TRBV4-3 and TRBJ1-5; TCRdb reports TRBD1, a call that lacks DNA to check it against. CDR1 LGHNA and CDR2 YSLEER come from the germline V gene. The length of the CDR3 is 16 residues. The CDR3 is CASSHHLRVGNQPQHF.

V gene TRBV5-1 combines with J gene TRBJ2-2; the TCRdb call, TRBD1, lacks DNA for checking. The length of the CDR3 is 15 residues. Germline CDR1 is SGHRS and CDR2 is YFSETQ. CDR3 sequence: CASRSDRGPTGELFF.

The chain joins TRBV19 to TRBJ2-7; as DNA is missing, the TRBD1 call by TCRdb cannot be tested. The CDR3 is made up of 14 amino acids. CDR1 and CDR2 (germline): LNHDA, SQIVND (reference sequence). CDR3 sequence: CASSTWDNSYEQYF.

This chain joins TRBV18 and TRBJ1-5; TCRdb's D gene call, TRBD1, goes unchecked for lack of DNA. The CDR3 totals 14 residues. Germline CDR1 KGHSH, CDR2 LQKENI. This CDR3 reads CASSPDRGDQPQHF.

The rearrangement joins TRBV24-1 to TRBJ2-1; as DNA is missing, the TRBD2 call by TCRdb cannot be tested. This CDR3 region has 16 residues. Germline-derived CDR1 and CDR2 are KGHDR and SFDVKD. CDR3 in amino acids: CATSDPREGRVHEQFF.

The CDR3 here is CASSPERIGGYTF. The rearrangement joins TRBV12-3 or TRBV12-4 to TRBJ1-2. The CDR3 length is 13 residues.

The genes are TRBV12-3 or TRBV12-4 and TRBJ1-2; lacking DNA, the TRBD1 call made by TCRdb goes unchecked. This CDR3 comprises 13 residues. CDR3 sequence: CASSPPLQSGYTF.

V usage is TRBV20-1 and J usage is TRBJ2-1; the TRBD1 assignment by TCRdb is unverifiable without DNA. The germline gives CDR1 DFQATT, CDR2 SNEGSKA (reference sequence). The CDR3 is made up of 16 amino acids. The CDR3 protein is CSASNRTGGYSNEQFF.

This chain uses TRBV7-2 with TRBJ2-7; the TRBD2 assignment by TCRdb is unverifiable without DNA. From germline, CDR1 is SGHTA and CDR2 FQGNSA. The CDR3 spans 17 residues. This chain's CDR3 is CASSLGPLLAGGYEQYF.

The chain joins TRBV5-4 to TRBJ1-1; TCRdb reports TRBD1, a call that lacks DNA to check it against. CDR3 length equals 12 residues. CDR1 SGHNT and CDR2 YYREEE come from the germline V gene (reference sequence). The CDR3 is CASSWVGGEAFF.

This sequence joins TRBV12-3 or TRBV12-4 and TRBJ2-3; TCRdb reports TRBD1, a call that lacks DNA to check it against. The CDR3 totals 17 residues. The CDR3 reads CASSYYRGGVVADTQYF.

The chain employs TRBV10-3 and TRBJ1-1; TCRdb picks TRBD1, but there is no DNA to check that call. Germline V gene lookup returns CDR1 ENHRY and CDR2 SYGVKD. This CDR3 contains 17 residues. This chain's CDR3 is CAISESRGRGMGAEAFF.

V gene TRBV7-6 combines with J gene TRBJ1-2. The CDR3 sequence is 14 residues long. CDR1 is SGHVS and CDR2 is FNYEAQ in the germline V gene. CDR3: CASSFARDNYGYTF.

J is TRBJ1-1 and V is TRBV28; TCRdb lists TRBD1, though no DNA is available to test this call. The CDR3 length is 18 residues. From germline, CDR1 is MDHEN and CDR2 SYDVKM. CDR3 protein: CASSSKLTGGWMNTEAFF.

The chain has TRBV29-1 and TRBJ2-1; TCRdb selects TRBD2, and the lack of DNA leaves this call unchecked. The CDR3 totals 15 residues. Per germline, CDR1 SQVTM and CDR2 ANQGSEA. The CDR3: CSVEMAAGGFNEQFF.

This chain connects TRBV24-1 to TRBJ2-1; with no DNA, the TCRdb D assignment of TRBD2 cannot be verified. Germline V gene sequence: CDR1 KGHDR, CDR2 SFDVKD. The CDR3 runs to 15 residues. The CDR3 sequence is CATSEPSGRYNEQFF.

This chain uses TRBV5-1 with TRBJ2-5; TCRdb proposes TRBD2, but this gene call is untestable without DNA. Per germline, CDR1 SGHRS and CDR2 YFSETQ. There are 18 residues in the CDR3. CDR3 sequence reads: CASSLLASGRAVGETQYF. Full variable domain (missing parts from reference TRBV5-1 and TRBJ2-5): KAGVTQTPRYLIKTRGQQVTLSCSPISGHRSVSWYQQTPGQGLQFLFEYFSETQRNKGNFPGRFSGRQFSNSRSEMNVSTLELGDSALYLCASSLLASGRAVGETQYFGPGTRLLVL.

The V gene is TRBV9, the J gene TRBJ1-1. CDR3 length: 13 residues. Germline-derived CDR1 and CDR2 are SGDLS and YYNGEE. The CDR3 loop reads CASSVGDLTEAFF. Drawing the rest from reference TRBV9 and TRBJ1-1, the complete variable domain is DSGVTQTPKHLITATGQRVTLRCSPRSGDLSVYWYQQSLDQGLQFLIQYYNGEERAKGNILERFSAQQFPDLHSELNLSSLELGDSALYFCASSVGDLTEAFFGQGTRLTVV.

The J gene is TRBJ2-5, the V gene TRBV20-1; there is no DNA to check the TCRdb D call of TRBD2. This CDR3 has 14 residues. Looked up from germline, CDR1 is DFQATT and CDR2 is SNEGSKA (reference sequence). CDR3 loop: CSAGRSGSAETQYF.